The count of the clone carrying this TCR beta chain is one. The data originate from a study of blood T cell repertoires in COVID-19. Looked up from germline, CDR1 is KGHSY and CDR2 is FQNENV. The CDR3 contains 19 residues. Trimming removed 1 base at V and 1 base at J, with 20 bases between. The repertoire was sequenced with immunoSEQ multiplex PCR; TCRdb's copy has only in-frame clones and lacks some. The sample lists some 290,000 clones; nearly 90% were seen once. The sequencing input was PBMCs or T cells enriched from blood (not recorded which). The clonotype originates from a woman under 40 who had recovered from COVID-19. V and J are TRBV16 and TRBJ2-4; D remains ambiguous. The CDR3 here is CASSQFITDLQFAKNIQYF. CDR3 nucleotide sequence: TGTGCCAGCAGCCAATTCATCACAGATCTCCAATTCGCCAAAAACATTCAGTACTTC.